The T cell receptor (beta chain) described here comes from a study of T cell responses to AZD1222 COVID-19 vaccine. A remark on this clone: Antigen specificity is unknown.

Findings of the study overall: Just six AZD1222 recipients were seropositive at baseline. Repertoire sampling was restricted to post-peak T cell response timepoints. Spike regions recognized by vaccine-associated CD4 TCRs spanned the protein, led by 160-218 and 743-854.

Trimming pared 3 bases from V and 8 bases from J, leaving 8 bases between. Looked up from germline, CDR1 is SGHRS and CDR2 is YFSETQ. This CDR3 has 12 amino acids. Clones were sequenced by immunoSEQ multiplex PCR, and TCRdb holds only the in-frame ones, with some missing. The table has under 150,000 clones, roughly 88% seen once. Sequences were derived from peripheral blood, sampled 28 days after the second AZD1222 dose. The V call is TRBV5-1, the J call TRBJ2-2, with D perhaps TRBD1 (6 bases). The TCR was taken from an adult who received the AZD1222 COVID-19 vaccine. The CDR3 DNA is TGCGCCAGCAGCTGGACAGCAGGGGAGCTGTTTTTT. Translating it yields CASSWTAGELFF.